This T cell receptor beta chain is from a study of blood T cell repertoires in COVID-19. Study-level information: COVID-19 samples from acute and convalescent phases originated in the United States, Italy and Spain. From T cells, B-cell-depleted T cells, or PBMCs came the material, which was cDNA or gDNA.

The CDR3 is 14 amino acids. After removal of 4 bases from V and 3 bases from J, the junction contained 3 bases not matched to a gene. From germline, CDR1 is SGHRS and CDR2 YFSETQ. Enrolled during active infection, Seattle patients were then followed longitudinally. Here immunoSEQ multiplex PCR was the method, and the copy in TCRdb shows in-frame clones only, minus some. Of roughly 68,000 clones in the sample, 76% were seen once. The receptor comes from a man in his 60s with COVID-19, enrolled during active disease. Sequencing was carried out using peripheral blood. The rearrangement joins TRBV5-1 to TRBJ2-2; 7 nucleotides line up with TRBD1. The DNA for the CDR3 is TGCGCCAGCAGCGTGGGACAGTACACCGGGGAGCTGTTTTTT. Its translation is CASSVGQYTGELFF.